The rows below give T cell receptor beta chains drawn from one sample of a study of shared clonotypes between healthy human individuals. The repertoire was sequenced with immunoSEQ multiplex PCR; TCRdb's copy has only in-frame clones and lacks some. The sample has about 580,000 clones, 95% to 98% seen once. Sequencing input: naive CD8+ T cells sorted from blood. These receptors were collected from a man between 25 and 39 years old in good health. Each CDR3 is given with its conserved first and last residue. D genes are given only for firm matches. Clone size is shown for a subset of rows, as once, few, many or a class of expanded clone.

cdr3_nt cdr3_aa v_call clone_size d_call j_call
TGTGCCAGCAGTTCACCGGGACTAGCGGGACCGGACAATGAGCAGTTCTTC CASSSPGLAGPDNEQFF TRBV27 - TRBD2 TRBJ2-1
TGTGCCAGCAAGGGGGACAGGGGTCCGGACACTGAAGCTTTCTTT CASKGDRGPDTEAFF TRBV27 - TRBD1 TRBJ1-1
TGTGCCAGCAGCCAAGATTTGGGCGGGAACTACAATGAGCAGTTCTTC CASSQDLGGNYNEQFF TRBV14 once - TRBJ2-1
TGTGCCAGCAGTTTTGTCACCTTCTTCAGGGGGAACACCGGGGAGCTGTTTTTT CASSFVTFFRGNTGELFF TRBV28 - - TRBJ2-2
TGCAGCGTTTTCCGGGACCAGACAGATACGCAGTATTTT CSVFRDQTDTQYF TRBV29-1 - - TRBJ2-3
TGTGCCAGCAGTTACATGGCAGGGAGATACGAGCAGTACTTC CASSYMAGRYEQYF TRBV6-5 - - TRBJ2-7
TGTGCCTGGTCTAGCGACCAAGAGACCCAGTACTTC CAWSSDQETQYF TRBV30 - - TRBJ2-5
TGTGCCAGTAGTACACAGGATTATGGCAATCAGCCCCAGCATTTT CASSTQDYGNQPQHF TRBV19 - - TRBJ1-5
TGTGCCAGCAGCTTAATGAACACTGAAGCTTTCTTT CASSLMNTEAFF TRBV11-2 - - TRBJ1-1
TGTGCCAGTAGTGGGGACTTCCAAGAGACCCAGTACTTC CASSGDFQETQYF TRBV19 - - TRBJ2-5
TGTGCCAGCAGCTCGGCCGATAATAATGAAAAACTGTTTTTT CASSSADNNEKLFF TRBV9 - - TRBJ1-4
TGTGCCAGCAGCCTAACTAGCGGGAGGGCCACAGATACGCAGTATTTT CASSLTSGRATDTQYF TRBV27 once TRBD2 TRBJ2-3
TGCGCCAGCAGCCAAATAACTAGCGGGGACTACGAGCAGTACTTC CASSQITSGDYEQYF TRBV4-1 - TRBD2 TRBJ2-7
TGTGCCAGCAGTTTTTACGTCGCCCCGTCTACCACCTACGAGCAGTACTTC CASSFYVAPSTTYEQYF TRBV27 - - TRBJ2-7